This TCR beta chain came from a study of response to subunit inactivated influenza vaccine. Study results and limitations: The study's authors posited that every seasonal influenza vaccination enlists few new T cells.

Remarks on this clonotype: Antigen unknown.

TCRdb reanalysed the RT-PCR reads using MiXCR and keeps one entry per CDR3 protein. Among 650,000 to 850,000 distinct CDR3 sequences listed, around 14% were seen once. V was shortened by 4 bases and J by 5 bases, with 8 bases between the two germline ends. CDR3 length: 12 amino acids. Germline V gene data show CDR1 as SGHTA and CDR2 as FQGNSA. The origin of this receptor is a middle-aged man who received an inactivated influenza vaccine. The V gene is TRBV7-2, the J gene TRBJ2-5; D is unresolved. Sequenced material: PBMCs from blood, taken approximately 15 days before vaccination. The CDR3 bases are TGTGCCAGCAGCTGGGCCCGGGAGACCCAGTACTTC. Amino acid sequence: CASSWARETQYF.